Shown below are 10 T cell receptor beta chains from a single sample sequenced in a study of prognosis after radiotherapy for stage I lung cancer. Template was genomic DNA; TCR beta CDR3 amplified in two multiplex PCR rounds. With primers specific to each TRBV and TRBJ gene, the first-round PCR was performed. TCRdb ran MiXCR on the multiplex PCR reads and lists one entry per CDR3 protein. This sample has 30,000 to 35,000 distinct CDR3 sequences, with 40% to 50% found just once. This material consisted of PBMCs, taken before or after stereotactic body radiation therapy (not recorded which). The receptors derive from a donor aged 50 or older with non-small cell lung cancer.

A note on this clonotype: A far more abundant clone sits one base away, making this likely a read error. The chain combines TRBV6-9 with TRBJ2-7; D is uncertain. The CDR3 runs to 15 residues. The germline gives CDR1 MNHGY, CDR2 SVAAGI. CDR3 sequence: CASSYSPSRGYEHYF. CDR3 coding DNA: TGTGCCAGCAGTTACTCCCCAAGTCGAGGTTACGAGCATTACTTC.

The sample holds many counts of this clonotype. The chain combines TRBV29-1 with TRBJ1-1; D gene ambiguous. CDR3 length: 12 amino acids. Trimming left V 7 bases short and J 4 bases short, with 13 bases between. Germline V lookup: CDR1 SQVTM, CDR2 ANQGSEA. CDR3 amino acids: CSALTAGTEAFF. The CDR3 DNA follows: TGCAGCGCCCTAACTGCGGGCACTGAAGCTTTCTTT.

This clonotype was counted ten times or more. The gene calls are TRBV27 and TRBJ1-1, with 10 bases that match TRBD1. The CDR3 loop spans 15 amino acids. Germline V gives CDR1 MNHEY, CDR2 SMNVEV (reference sequence). Losses at the gene ends were 4 bases for V and 7 bases for J; bases not matched to a gene: 9. Here the CDR3 reads CASSWPGQGISEAFF. The CDR3 DNA is TGTGCCAGCAGTTGGCCGGGACAGGGGATAAGTGAAGCTTTCTTT.

This clonotype has at least ten counts. The genes are TRBV24-1 and TRBJ2-1, with 11 positions matching TRBD2. Germline V lookup: CDR1 KGHDR, CDR2 SFDVKD. After removal of 1 base from V and 7 bases from J, the junction contained 8 bases not matched to a gene. The CDR3 totals 17 residues. CDR3 in DNA: TGTGCCACCAGTGATTTCCGTACTAGCGGGAGTATGAATGAGCAGTTCTTC. Amino acids: CATSDFRTSGSMNEQFF.

This chain uses TRBV7-2 with TRBJ2-3, with 7 nucleotides matching TRBD1. Germline lookup yields CDR1 SGHTA and CDR2 FQGNSA. V lost 5 bases, J lost 0 bases, and 8 bases stayed unmatched. CDR3 length: 16 residues. The DNA for the CDR3 is TGTGCCAGCAGCCCTCGGGACAGCCCAAGCACAGATACGCAGTATTTT. It is translated as CASSPRDSPSTDTQYF.

The chain links TRBV5-5 to TRBJ2-2, with D tentatively TRBD1 or TRBD2 (6 bases each). V was clipped by 2 bases and J by 4 bases, with 15 bases between them. CDR1 and CDR2 from the germline V gene are SGHKS and YYEKEE (reference sequence). The CDR3 contains 16 residues. The CDR3 DNA sequence: TGTGCCAGCAGCTTCGGCGGGACATCGATCACCGGGGAGCTGTTTTTT. This gives the protein CASSFGGTSITGELFF.

As DNA, the CDR3 is TGTGCCAGCAGCTTACACTCCAGATGGGAGCAGTACTTC. Translation: CASSLHSRWEQYF. The rearrangement links TRBV7-2 to TRBJ2-7; D uncertain. The germline V gene has CDR1 SGHTA and CDR2 FQGNSA. Deletions cut 2 bases from V and 7 bases from J, with 12 bases between. The CDR3 loop spans 13 amino acids.

The rearrangement joins TRBV2 to TRBJ2-7; D is undetermined. This CDR3 comprises 15 residues. V was clipped by 6 bases and J by 2 bases, with 17 bases between them. Germline V CDR1 and CDR2: SNHLY, FYNNEI. The CDR3 DNA is TGTGCCAGCAGCAACCCAAGAGCAACGGCCTACGAGCAGTACTTC. Its translation: CASSNPRATAYEQYF.

The chain combines TRBV2 with TRBJ2-2; D tentatively fits TRBD1 or TRBD2 (7 bases each). Germline lookup yields CDR1 SNHLY and CDR2 FYNNEI. The CDR3 is made up of 17 amino acids. V lost 4 bases to trimming and J lost 10 bases, with 25 bases between them. The CDR3 region has the DNA TGTGCCAGCAGTGCTGCGTGGGGCCAGGGGGGGGCCGTGGAGCTGTTTTTT. Translating gives CASSAAWGQGGAVELFF.

This clonotype was picked up one time. This chain connects TRBV6-1 to TRBJ2-1; D gene ambiguous. The CDR3 sequence is 17 residues long. Trimming shortened V by 8 bases and J by 4 bases, and 24 bases separated the two germline ends. Germline lookup yields CDR1 MNHNS and CDR2 SASEGT. The CDR3 sequence: CASGRPRPDLLYNEQFF. CDR3 nucleotides: TGTGCCAGCGGCAGACCCCGACCCGATCTATTGTACAATGAGCAGTTCTTC.